A selection of T cell receptor beta chains follows, all from one sample in a study of T cell responses to AZD1222 COVID-19 vaccine. The repertoire was sequenced with immunoSEQ multiplex PCR; TCRdb's copy has only in-frame clones and lacks some. The data hold approximately 200,000 clones, with approximately 89% observed a single time. The sample here was peripheral blood, taken 28 days after the second AZD1222 dose. The receptor set was obtained from an adult who received the AZD1222 COVID-19 vaccine. The CDR3 runs from the conserved cysteine through the conserved F or W. The D gene is left open where the match is weak. Size is omitted from some rows. Given values are once, few, many or a class for expanded clones.

j_gene: TRBJ2-1
abundance: NA
d_gene: TRBD2
v_gene: TRBV7-8
CDR3aa: CASSNPRGTSGRASSYNEQFF

j_gene: TRBJ1-3
abundance: NA
d_gene: NA
v_gene: TRBV20-1
CDR3aa: CSAREGNTIYF

j_gene: TRBJ2-7
abundance: NA
d_gene: NA
v_gene: TRBV9
CDR3aa: CASSVGRGEQYF

j_gene: TRBJ2-5
abundance: NA
d_gene: NA
v_gene: TRBV28
CDR3aa: CASNPISGGETQYF

j_gene: TRBJ2-1
abundance: NA
d_gene: TRBD2
v_gene: TRBV11-3
CDR3aa: CASSPSSGHSYNEQFF

j_gene: TRBJ2-7
abundance: NA
d_gene: NA
v_gene: TRBV27
CDR3aa: CASSFNRRTYEQYF

j_gene: TRBJ1-6
abundance: NA
d_gene: TRBD1
v_gene: TRBV24-1
CDR3aa: CATSETGGNSPLHF

j_gene: TRBJ2-4
abundance: NA
d_gene: TRBD1
v_gene: TRBV6-5
CDR3aa: CASRALGQGNIQYF

j_gene: TRBJ2-2
abundance: NA
d_gene: NA
v_gene: TRBV21-1
CDR3aa: CASSKSTFSSGHANTGELFF

j_gene: TRBJ2-1
abundance: NA
d_gene: TRBD2
v_gene: TRBV2
CDR3aa: CASSTPSGRAPNEQFF

j_gene: TRBJ1-1
abundance: NA
d_gene: TRBD1
v_gene: TRBV27
CDR3aa: CASSLGTGIGEKAFF

j_gene: TRBJ2-1
abundance: NA
d_gene: TRBD2
v_gene: TRBV19
CDR3aa: CASTPTSGIPGDEQFF

j_gene: TRBJ1-6
abundance: NA
d_gene: NA
v_gene: TRBV27
CDR3aa: CASRLFRDTAYNSPLHF

j_gene: TRBJ2-3
abundance: once
d_gene: TRBD2
v_gene: TRBV7-3
CDR3aa: CASSRGLSTDTQYF

j_gene: TRBJ2-5
abundance: NA
d_gene: NA
v_gene: TRBV28
CDR3aa: CASSTSSKETQYF

j_gene: TRBJ2-1
abundance: NA
d_gene: NA
v_gene: TRBV3-1/TRBV3-2
CDR3aa: CASSPLRLYNEQFF

j_gene: TRBJ1-2
abundance: NA
d_gene: NA
v_gene: TRBV4-2
CDR3aa: CASSQDVDPRGRGYTF

j_gene: TRBJ2-2
abundance: NA
d_gene: TRBD2
v_gene: TRBV6-4
CDR3aa: CASSDSSLSQREGPRRTGELFF

j_gene: TRBJ2-5
abundance: NA
d_gene: NA
v_gene: TRBV10-3
CDR3aa: CAISEGTSRETQYF

j_gene: TRBJ2-7
abundance: NA
d_gene: NA
v_gene: TRBV9
CDR3aa: CASSVVGGGEQYF

j_gene: TRBJ2-7
abundance: NA
d_gene: TRBD2
v_gene: TRBV7-6
CDR3aa: CASSTGLAGVGYEQYF

j_gene: TRBJ2-7
abundance: NA
d_gene: TRBD2
v_gene: TRBV6-5
CDR3aa: CASSYSAGGTYEQYF

j_gene: TRBJ2-3
abundance: NA
d_gene: NA
v_gene: TRBV5-6
CDR3aa: CASSLALASRDTQYF

j_gene: TRBJ2-7
abundance: NA
d_gene: NA
v_gene: TRBV6-5
CDR3aa: CASSYLKGTYEQYF

j_gene: TRBJ2-3
abundance: once
d_gene: NA
v_gene: TRBV28
CDR3aa: CASANRVGPNTQYF

j_gene: TRBJ2-3
abundance: NA
d_gene: NA
v_gene: TRBV6-5
CDR3aa: CASKAGLTDTQYF

j_gene: TRBJ1-5
abundance: NA
d_gene: NA
v_gene: TRBV28
CDR3aa: CASSLYPTLSNQPQHF

j_gene: TRBJ1-1
abundance: NA
d_gene: TRBD1
v_gene: TRBV24-1
CDR3aa: CATSENRGRAFF

j_gene: TRBJ1-2
abundance: NA
d_gene: TRBD1
v_gene: TRBV19
CDR3aa: CASRFGQGSYTF

j_gene: TRBJ1-4
abundance: NA
d_gene: NA
v_gene: TRBV7-9
CDR3aa: CASSLTRELNEKLFF

j_gene: TRBJ1-3
abundance: NA
d_gene: NA
v_gene: TRBV3-1/TRBV3-2
CDR3aa: CASSDAYRASGNTIYF

j_gene: TRBJ2-1
abundance: NA
d_gene: TRBD2
v_gene: TRBV3-1/TRBV3-2
CDR3aa: CASSQTRGRAMVGEQFF

j_gene: TRBJ2-7
abundance: once
d_gene: NA
v_gene: TRBV4-1
CDR3aa: CASSSAPLGEQYF

j_gene: TRBJ2-7
abundance: NA
d_gene: NA
v_gene: TRBV7-2
CDR3aa: CASSLAGDYEQYF

j_gene: TRBJ1-2
abundance: NA
d_gene: NA
v_gene: TRBV29-1
CDR3aa: CSVGGNYGYTF

j_gene: TRBJ1-4
abundance: NA
d_gene: NA
v_gene: TRBV28
CDR3aa: CASSLVAAANEKLFF

j_gene: TRBJ2-5
abundance: NA
d_gene: TRBD2
v_gene: TRBV29-1
CDR3aa: CSVGRGSQETQYF

j_gene: TRBJ1-1
abundance: NA
d_gene: NA
v_gene: TRBV2
CDR3aa: CASSGPSTEAFF

j_gene: TRBJ1-4
abundance: NA
d_gene: NA
v_gene: TRBV7-9
CDR3aa: CASSLSGTNEKLFF

j_gene: TRBJ1-1
abundance: NA
d_gene: NA
v_gene: TRBV4-1
CDR3aa: CASSLPTGGETEAFF

j_gene: TRBJ1-5
abundance: NA
d_gene: NA
v_gene: TRBV6-5
CDR3aa: CASSYEGPQHF

j_gene: TRBJ1-5
abundance: once
d_gene: TRBD1
v_gene: TRBV28
CDR3aa: CASSPGDRDDQPQHF

j_gene: TRBJ1-3
abundance: NA
d_gene: TRBD1
v_gene: TRBV30
CDR3aa: CAAKQGLSGNTIYF

j_gene: TRBJ1-5
abundance: NA
d_gene: NA
v_gene: TRBV28
CDR3aa: CASTERSRGNQPQHF

j_gene: TRBJ1-5
abundance: NA
d_gene: NA
v_gene: TRBV7-2
CDR3aa: CASSLSGNNQPQHF

j_gene: TRBJ2-3
abundance: NA
d_gene: TRBD1
v_gene: TRBV28
CDR3aa: CASSWRVPGQGWTDTQYF

j_gene: TRBJ1-1
abundance: NA
d_gene: TRBD1
v_gene: TRBV5-1
CDR3aa: CASTSGGTGGFTEAFF

j_gene: TRBJ1-1
abundance: NA
d_gene: NA
v_gene: TRBV7-9
CDR3aa: CASSPLMNTEAFF

j_gene: TRBJ2-5
abundance: NA
d_gene: NA
v_gene: TRBV7-2
CDR3aa: CASSLVAGPPQETQYF

j_gene: TRBJ2-7
abundance: NA
d_gene: NA
v_gene: TRBV5-1
CDR3aa: CASSSGSGRDYEQYF

j_gene: TRBJ2-2
abundance: NA
d_gene: NA
v_gene: TRBV7-3
CDR3aa: CASSYDPVVTGELFF

j_gene: TRBJ1-5
abundance: NA
d_gene: NA
v_gene: TRBV7-2
CDR3aa: CASSLDGRVNQPQHF